Shown below are 17 T cell receptor beta chains from a single sample sequenced in a study of shared clonotypes between healthy human individuals. Only in-frame clones appear in the TCRdb table, and some are missing; sequencing was by immunoSEQ multiplex PCR. The sample has more than 2 million clones, roughly 94% seen once. What was sequenced was naive CD4+ T cells sorted from blood. As to subset: CD45RA+ positively selected. These receptor sequences come from a man aged 18 to 30 in good health.

This chain joins TRBV11-2 and TRBJ2-3; 8 nucleotides line up with TRBD2. Germline assignment: CDR1 SGHAT and CDR2 FQNNGV. CDR3 length: 14 residues. Losses at the gene ends were 3 bases for V and 4 bases for J; bases not matched to a gene: 3. CDR3 loop: CASSFSGKADTQYF. CDR3 nucleotides: TGTGCCAGCAGCTTTAGCGGGAAGGCAGATACGCAGTATTTT.

The chain couples TRBV27 to TRBJ1-2, with D possibly matching TRBD1 (5 bases). This CDR3 contains 15 residues. CDR1 and CDR2 (germline): MNHEY, SMNVEV (reference sequence). V lost 3 bases, J lost 5 bases, and 16 bases lay in between. CDR3: CASSLTQGLGYGYTF. CDR3 DNA sequence: TGTGCCAGCAGTTTGACCCAGGGACTCGGGTATGGCTACACCTTC.

J is TRBJ1-1 and V is TRBV7-9; D gene ambiguous. CDR3 length: 14 amino acids. Germline-derived CDR1 and CDR2 are SEHNR and FQNEAQ (reference sequence). Trimming cost V 3 bases and J 0 bases, with 8 bases left between them. The CDR3 region is CASSLDGMNTEAFF. CDR3 in DNA: TGTGCCAGCAGCTTGGATGGTATGAACACTGAAGCTTTCTTT.

With respect to this clone: This may come from a read error, since a much larger clone is one base off. The V gene is TRBV30, the J gene TRBJ1-5, with a weak D call TRBD1 (6 bases). Germline-derived CDR1 and CDR2 are GTSNPN and SVGIG (reference sequence). The CDR3 length is 15 residues. The CDR3 reads CAWSAGTFSNQLQHF. CDR3 DNA sequence: TGTGCCTGGAGTGCGGGGACATTTAGCAATCAGCTCCAGCATTTT.

CDR3 nucleotides: TGCGCCAGCAGCATAGGGGAGGGTGGCGAGCAGTACTTC. This encodes CASSIGEGGEQYF. The chain employs TRBV5-1 and TRBJ2-7, with 7 bases identical to TRBD2. CDR1 is SGHRS, CDR2 YFSETQ, per germline. The length of the CDR3 is 13 residues. The trim removed 4 bases at V and 6 bases at J, leaving 7 bases unmatched.

This rearrangement joins TRBV2 to TRBJ2-7; D is undetermined. CDR3 length equals 14 residues. Germline V CDR1 and CDR2: SNHLY, FYNNEI. Deletions cut 0 bases from V and 5 bases from J, with 11 bases between. The CDR3 DNA follows: TGTGCCAGCAGTGAAGCGGACGCCCGGCACGAGCAGTACTTC. Its protein is CASSEADARHEQYF.

This chain links TRBV10-3 with TRBJ2-7; weak D call: TRBD1 (5 bases). Germline CDR1 and CDR2: ENHRY and SYGVKD. The CDR3 is 12 amino acids. Trimming stripped 3 bases from V and 4 bases from J, with 7 bases between. CDR3 in DNA: TGTGCCATCAGTGACCAGGGTTACGAGCAGTACTTC. It specifies CAISDQGYEQYF.

The chain joins TRBV5-1 to TRBJ2-7, with D hard to call. The CDR3 spans 13 residues. Trimming cost V 4 bases and J 0 bases, with 8 bases left between them. Germline V gene sequence: CDR1 SGHRS, CDR2 YFSETQ. The chain's CDR3 is CASSRTDSYEQYF. The CDR3 region has the DNA TGCGCCAGCAGCCGGACGGACTCCTACGAGCAGTACTTC.

The rearrangement links TRBV7-2 to TRBJ1-1; D is uncertain. V was clipped by 1 base and J by 3 bases, with 15 bases between them. CDR1 and CDR2 from the germline V gene are SGHTA and FQGNSA. The CDR3 length is 16 residues. CDR3 residues: CASSLVGVVGDTEAFF. In DNA form, the CDR3 reads TGTGCCAGCAGCTTAGTTGGAGTGGTCGGGGACACTGAAGCTTTCTTT.

The gene calls are TRBV19 and TRBJ1-2; 9 bases match TRBD1. Germline-derived CDR1 and CDR2 are LNHDA and SQIVND (reference sequence). J was trimmed by 5 bases and V by 6 bases; bases with no gene match: 10. CDR3 length equals 15 residues. As DNA, the CDR3 is TGTGCCAGTAGGCAACAGGGGGCTGGGGTTTATGGCTACACCTTC. It codes for CASRQQGAGVYGYTF.

The chain uses TRBV10-3 and TRBJ1-2, with TRBD1 matching over 7 bases. The CDR3 has 14 residues. Trimming cost V 3 bases and J 8 bases; bases outside gene matches: 9. The V gene's germline CDR1 is ENHRY and CDR2 SYGVKD. CDR3 residues: CAISDEQGIRGYTF. The CDR3, as DNA: TGTGCCATCAGTGATGAACAGGGGATTCGAGGCTACACCTTC.

The chain couples TRBV19 to TRBJ2-6; D remains unclear. The CDR3 runs to 14 residues. Trimming shortened V by 7 bases and J by 0 bases, and 7 bases separated the two germline ends. Germline loops: CDR1 LNHDA, CDR2 SQIVND (reference sequence). DNA for the CDR3: TGTGCCAGTATAGAGAGCTCTGGGGCCAACGTCCTGACTTTC. This codes for CASIESSGANVLTF.

Regarding this clone: Its ends do not fully match the called genes, so a read error is possible. The gene calls are TRBV7-7 and TRBJ2-7, with 7 bases fitting TRBD2. Germline-derived CDR1 and CDR2 are SSHAT and FNYEAQ (reference sequence). This CDR3 contains 17 residues. The CDR3 loop is CASSLELRWEGFYEQYF. The CDR3 nucleotides read TGTGCTAGCAGCTTAGAACTGCGGTGGGAGGGTTTCTACGAGCAGTACTTC.

About this clone itself: This could be a read error, since a much larger clone is one nucleotide away. The J gene is TRBJ1-1, the V gene TRBV5-4; D gene ambiguous. This CDR3 is 12 amino acids long. V was cut by 1 base and J by 1 base, with 2 bases left in between. CDR1 and CDR2 from the germline V gene are SGHNT and YYREEE (reference sequence). CDR3 in DNA: TGTGCCAGCAGCTTGTGGAACACTGAAGCTTTCTTT. Amino acids: CASSLWNTEAFF.

This chain links TRBV30 with TRBJ1-6; D not certain. V shed 3 bases and J shed 8 bases, with 8 bases lying between them. The CDR3 consists of 12 residues. The germline gives CDR1 GTSNPN, CDR2 SVGIG (reference sequence). The CDR3 spells CAWRQWYSPLHF. The CDR3, as DNA: TGTGCCTGGAGACAGTGGTATTCACCCCTCCACTTT.

The rearrangement uses TRBV18 and TRBJ2-7; TRBD2 might be the D (6 bases). The length of the CDR3 is 13 residues. Between the trimmed V and J ends, which lost 2 bases and 2 bases, there was a span of 7 bases. CDR1 is KGHSH and CDR2 is LQKENI in the germline V gene. DNA for the CDR3: TGTGCCAGCTCACCAACTAGCCCCTACGAGCAGTACTTC. It translates to CASSPTSPYEQYF.

V gene TRBV12-5 combines with J gene TRBJ1-1, with D possibly matching TRBD1 (6 bases). The CDR3 extends over 15 amino acids. Trimming cost V 6 bases and J 2 bases, with 16 bases left between them. In germline, CDR1 is LGHNT, CDR2 FRNRAP. The CDR3: CASGRGTGYNTEAFF. In DNA, the CDR3 is TGTGCTAGTGGCCGCGGCACAGGGTACAACACTGAAGCTTTCTTT. The full variable domain, in which reference TRBV12-5 and TRBJ1-1 provide the parts outside the CDR3, is DARVTQTPRHKVTEMGQEVTMRCQPILGHNTVFWYRQTMMQGLELLAYFRNRAPLDDSGMPKDRFSAEMPDATLATLKIQPSEPRDSAVYFCASGRGTGYNTEAFFGQGTRLTVV.